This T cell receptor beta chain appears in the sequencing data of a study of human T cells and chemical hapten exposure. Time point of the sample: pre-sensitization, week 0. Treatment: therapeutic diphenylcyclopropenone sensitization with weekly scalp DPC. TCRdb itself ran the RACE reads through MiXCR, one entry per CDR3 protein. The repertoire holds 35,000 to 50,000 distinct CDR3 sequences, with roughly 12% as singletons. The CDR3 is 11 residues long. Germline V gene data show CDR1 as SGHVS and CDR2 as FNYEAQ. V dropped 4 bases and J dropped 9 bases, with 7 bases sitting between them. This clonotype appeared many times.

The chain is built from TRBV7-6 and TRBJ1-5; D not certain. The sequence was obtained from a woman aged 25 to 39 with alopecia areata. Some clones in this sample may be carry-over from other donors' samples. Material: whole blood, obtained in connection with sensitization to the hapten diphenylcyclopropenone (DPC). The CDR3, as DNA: TGTGCCAGCAGCTCCTCAGGGCCCCAGCATTTT. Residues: CASSSSGPQHF.